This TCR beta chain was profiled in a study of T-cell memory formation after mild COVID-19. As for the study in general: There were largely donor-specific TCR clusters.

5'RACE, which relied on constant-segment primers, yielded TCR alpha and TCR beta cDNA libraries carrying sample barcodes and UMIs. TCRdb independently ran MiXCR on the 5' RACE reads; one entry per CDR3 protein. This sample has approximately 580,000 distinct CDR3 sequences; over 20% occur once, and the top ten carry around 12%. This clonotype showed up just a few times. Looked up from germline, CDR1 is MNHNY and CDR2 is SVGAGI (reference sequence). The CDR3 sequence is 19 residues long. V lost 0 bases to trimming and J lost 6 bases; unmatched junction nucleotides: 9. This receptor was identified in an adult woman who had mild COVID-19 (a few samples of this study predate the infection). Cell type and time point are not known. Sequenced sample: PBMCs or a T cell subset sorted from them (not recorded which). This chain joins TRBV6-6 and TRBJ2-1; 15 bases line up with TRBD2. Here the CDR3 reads CASSYSGLAGGPFINEQFF. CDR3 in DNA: TGTGCCAGCAGTTACTCCGGACTAGCGGGAGGGCCTTTCATCAATGAGCAGTTCTTC.